This TCR beta chain was observed in a study of PD-1 blockade in classical Hodgkin lymphoma. This CDR3 has 12 amino acids. CDR1 and CDR2 from the germline V gene are SGHTA and FQGNSA. V gave up 5 bases and J gave up 4 bases, with 8 bases separating them. Time point indicated: newly diagnosed, previously untreated cHL patient sample. Only in-frame clones appear in the TCRdb table, and some are missing; sequencing was by immunoSEQ multiplex PCR. The sample carries 20,000 to 25,000 clones, 85% to 95% recorded once. This clone was detected only once. The specimen sequenced was peripheral blood mononuclear cells (PBMCs). The genes are TRBV7-2 and TRBJ2-5; D uncertain. The receptor's source is a human donor with classical Hodgkin lymphoma. The CDR3 DNA is TGTGCCAGCAGCCGCTTTCGAGAGACCCAGTACTTC. Amino acid sequence: CASSRFRETQYF.